This is a list of T cell receptor beta chains from one sample in a study of technical replicates of blood from a few donors. Here immunoSEQ multiplex PCR was the method, and the copy in TCRdb shows in-frame clones only, minus some. The repertoire holds 14,000 or so clones, roughly 80% seen once, with approximately 10% in the top ten. The sequenced sample was PBMCs. These receptors were collected from a human donor in good health. The CDR3 runs from the conserved cysteine through the conserved F or W. A D gene is named only where the DNA matches it firmly. Clone size is given for some rows only: seen once, a few or many times, or a class if the clone is expanded.

v_call	j_call	clone_size	d_call	cdr3_length	cdr3_nt	cdr3_aa
TRBV25-1	TRBJ2-7	.	TRBD2	16	TGTGCCAGCAGTGACAGAGGTGGCGGGAGCGCCCACGAGCAGTACTTC	CASSDRGGGSAHEQYF
TRBV6-1	TRBJ2-1	.	.	14	TGTGCCAGCAGTGAAGACTGGACTTTCAATGAGCAGTTCTTC	CASSEDWTFNEQFF
TRBV19	TRBJ1-1	once	.	12	TGTGCCAGTAGCTCGACACGGTCTGAAGCTTTCTTT	CASSSTRSEAFF
TRBV25-1	TRBJ2-3	.	TRBD2	14	TGTGCCAGCAGTGATACTAGCGGGGCAGATACGCAGTATTTT	CASSDTSGADTQYF
TRBV5-1	TRBJ2-6	.	.	16	TGCGCCAGCAGCTTCGGACACAACTCTGGGGCCAACGTCCTGACTTTC	CASSFGHNSGANVLTF
TRBV15	TRBJ2-3	.	.	14	TGTGCCACCAGACCTGGACAGAACACAGATACGCAGTATTTT	CATRPGQNTDTQYF
TRBV5-6	TRBJ2-1	.	.	15	TGTGCCAGCAGCTTGTGGGACACCTTCTACAATGAGCAGTTCTTC	CASSLWDTFYNEQFF
TRBV6-5	TRBJ1-2	once	.	13	TGTGCCAGCAGTTACTCCTTAGATTATGGCTACACCTTC	CASSYSLDYGYTF
TRBV6-6	TRBJ2-1	.	TRBD2	15	TGTGCCAGCAGCTCCACTAGCGGAGGCTACAATGAGCAGTTCTTC	CASSSTSGGYNEQFF
TRBV5-1	TRBJ2-1	.	TRBD2	15	TGCGCCAGCAGCCCTACCGGGACTACCAACAATGAGCAGTTCTTC	CASSPTGTTNNEQFF